The 6 T cell receptor beta chains listed next were all sequenced from one sample in a study of cytomegalovirus exposure and HLA in healthy donors. Researchers ran the PCR with 60 Vbeta and 13 Jbeta primers. This table comes from immunoSEQ multiplex PCR, and its TCRdb copy is limited to in-frame clones, with some not included. Of under 150,000 clones detected, around four fifths appear once; the ten largest clones hold 2% to 2.5%. The sequencing input was PBMCs. The receptors derive from a man aged 25 to 45 in good health and CMV-seronegative.

The gene calls are TRBV13 and TRBJ2-1, with TRBD2 identical over 8 bases. From germline, CDR1 is PRHDT and CDR2 FYEKMQ (reference sequence). V dropped 3 bases and J dropped 5; count of bases not matched to a gene: 15. The CDR3 runs to 18 residues. The CDR3 is CASSLLKIVAGSDNEQFF. The CDR3 nucleotides read TGTGCCAGCAGCTTGTTAAAAATTGTAGCGGGGTCGGACAATGAGCAGTTCTTC. The whole variable domain, filled in from reference TRBV13 and TRBJ2-1, reads AAGVIQSPRHLIKEKRETATLKCYPIPRHDTVYWYQQGPGQDPQFLISFYEKMQSDKGSIPDRFSAQQFSDYHSELNMSSLELGDSALYFCASSLLKIVAGSDNEQFFGPGTRLTVL.

V gene TRBV11-3 combines with J gene TRBJ2-1; D gene uncertain. V lost 3 bases to trimming and J lost 10 bases, with 10 bases between them. This CDR3 comprises 12 residues. In germline, CDR1 is SGHNT, CDR2 YENEEA. As DNA, the CDR3 is TGTGCCAGCAGCTTGAACTCCGGGGAGCAGTTCTTC. As protein: CASSLNSGEQFF.

The CDR3 here is CASSLGGQGRNEQFF. CDR3 nucleotide sequence: TGTGCCAGCAGCTTAGGGGGACAGGGGCGGAATGAGCAGTTCTTC. This chain uses TRBV11-3 with TRBJ2-1; TRBD1 agrees at 10 bases. The CDR3 extends over 15 amino acids. Germline loops: CDR1 SGHNT, CDR2 YENEEA. Trimming removed 1 base from V and 7 bases from J; junction bases left unmatched: 4.

This clone was counted a single time. The CDR3 spells CSVEADRGLYGYTF. The CDR3, as DNA: TGCAGCGTTGAGGCAGACAGGGGGCTATATGGCTACACCTTC. This sequence joins TRBV29-1 and TRBJ1-2, with 10 bases that match TRBD1. The CDR3 runs 14 residues. CDR1 is SQVTM, CDR2 ANQGSEA, per germline. The V gene end was trimmed by 3 bases and the J gene end by 5 bases; junction bases not matched to a gene: 6.

The chain recombines TRBV5-4 with TRBJ2-5, with 8 bases lining up with TRBD2. Germline V gene sequence: CDR1 SGHNT, CDR2 YYREEE (reference sequence). J was trimmed by 4 bases and V by 4 bases; bases with no gene match: 18. This CDR3 has 18 residues. The CDR3 is CASSKFSYSGLAGETQYF. The DNA of the CDR3 is TGTGCCAGCAGCAAATTCTCCTACAGCGGACTAGCCGGAGAGACCCAGTACTTC.

The rearrangement links TRBV28 to TRBJ1-6; D unclear. The CDR3 sequence is 17 residues long. Trimming shortened V by 2 bases and J by 0 bases, and 11 bases separated the two germline ends. CDR1 is MDHEN, CDR2 SYDVKM, per germline. CDR3 residues: CASSLDSTSSYNSPLHF. The CDR3 region has the DNA TGTGCCAGCAGTTTAGACTCCACGAGCTCCTATAATTCACCCCTCCACTTT.